These 24 T cell receptor beta chains were all obtained from the same sample, sequenced in a study of T cell responses to AZD1222 COVID-19 vaccine. Measured with immunoSEQ multiplex PCR; TCRdb has only the in-frame clones, and not every one. The sample has roughly 150,000 clones, about 93% seen once. Material: peripheral blood, obtained on day 0 of AZD1222 vaccination. These receptors all stem from an adult in good health.

The chain employs TRBV6-5 and TRBJ1-2; D unresolved. The V gene's germline CDR1 is MNHEY and CDR2 SVGAGI. CDR3 length: 16 amino acids. V was trimmed by 2 bases and J by 1 base, leaving 14 bases between them. The DNA for the CDR3 is TGTGCCAGCAGTTACGGTAGATGGAGTTATAACTATGGCTACACCTTC. Residues: CASSYGRWSYNYGYTF.

This clone was recorded only once. The chain is built from TRBV6-5 and TRBJ1-6; 7 bases map to TRBD1. With V trimmed by 6 bases and J by 5 bases, 4 bases remained unmatched. Germline CDR1 MNHEY, CDR2 SVGAGI. The length of the CDR3 is 14 residues. CDR3 sequence: CASRGTVNNSPLHF. The CDR3 DNA follows: TGTGCCAGCAGGGGGACAGTTAATAATTCACCCCTCCACTTT.

This clone was seen just once. The V call is TRBV5-6, the J call TRBJ1-1, with TRBD1 matching 7 bases. J was trimmed by 4 bases and V by 0 bases; bases with no gene match: 0. The CDR3 runs to 13 residues. Germline lookup yields CDR1 SGHDT and CDR2 YYEEEE. The DNA for the CDR3 is TGTGCCAGCAGCTTGGACAGGGGCACTGAAGCTTTCTTT. Its translation: CASSLDRGTEAFF.

V usage is TRBV28 and J usage is TRBJ1-2; no clear D gene. Trimming shortened V by 6 bases and J by 4 bases, and 9 bases separated the two germline ends. CDR1 and CDR2 from the germline V gene are MDHEN and SYDVKM. This CDR3 spans 12 amino acids. This CDR3 reads CASSSRSYGYTF. As DNA, the CDR3 is TGTGCCAGCAGCTCGAGGAGCTATGGCTACACCTTC.

This clone was recorded once. The V and J genes are TRBV5-1 and TRBJ2-7; D remains ambiguous. CDR1 and CDR2 (germline): SGHRS, YFSETQ. The CDR3 extends over 13 amino acids. The V end was cut by 2 bases, the J end by 3 bases, with 9 bases between. CDR3 protein: CASSLGSFYEQYF. CDR3 in DNA: TGCGCCAGCAGCTTAGGCAGCTTCTACGAGCAGTACTTC.

This chain joins TRBV12-2 and TRBJ2-1. TRBV12-2 is termed a pseudogene. CDR3 length equals 19 residues. The CDR3 DNA reads as TGTGCAAGTCGCCGACGCCGGGACGAACCACTTCGGGGTTGCAATGAGCAGTTCTTC. It translates to CASRRRRDEPLRGCNEQFF.

V gene TRBV15 combines with J gene TRBJ1-3, with 8 bases matching TRBD1. Germline V gene lookup returns CDR1 LNHNV and CDR2 YYDKDF (reference sequence). V lost 0 bases and J lost 4; bases outside the gene matches: 5. This CDR3 spans 16 amino acids. The CDR3 spells CATSRDRRDRGNTIYF. In DNA form, the CDR3 reads TGTGCCACCAGCAGAGATCGCCGGGACAGGGGAAACACCATATATTTT.

The V gene is TRBV3-1 (or the pseudogene TRBV3-2), the J gene TRBJ2-3; D is undetermined. Trimming took 0 bases from V and 5 from J, leaving 15 bases between them. Germline V gene data show CDR1 as LGHDT and CDR2 as YNNKEL (reference sequence). CDR3 length equals 16 residues. CDR3 bases: TGTGCCAGCAGCCAAGACCCTAGGTTATTAGGAGATACGCAGTATTTT. It encodes CASSQDPRLLGDTQYF.

This CDR3 reads CASRPTGRMGNQPQHF. CDR3 bases: TGTGCCAGCAGGCCCACAGGGCGCATGGGGAATCAGCCCCAGCATTTT. V gene TRBV11-2 combines with J gene TRBJ1-5; D is possibly TRBD1 (6 bases). The germline gives CDR1 SGHAT, CDR2 FQNNGV. Trimming shortened V by 6 bases and J by 4 bases, and 19 bases separated the two germline ends. This CDR3 region has 16 residues. Supplemented by reference TRBV11-2 and TRBJ1-5, the full variable domain reads EAGVAQSPRYKIIEKRQSVAFWCNPISGHATLYWYQQILGQGPKLLIQFQNNGVVDDSQLPKDRFSAERLKGVDSTLKIQPAKLEDSAVYLCASRPTGRMGNQPQHFGDGTRLSIL.

CDR3 protein: CASSQLFMWTRPDTQYF. The CDR3 DNA sequence: TGTGCCAGCAGCCAATTGTTTATGTGGACACGTCCAGATACGCAGTATTTT. The chain employs TRBV14 and TRBJ2-3; a weak D match, TRBD1 (5 bases). The CDR3 runs 17 residues. The V end was cut by 2 bases, the J end by 4 bases, with 19 bases between. Germline CDR1 is SGHDN and CDR2 is FVKESK.

The chain couples TRBV11-2 to TRBJ2-7, with a weak D call TRBD1 (5 bases). Trimming cost V 5 bases and J 2 bases, with 16 bases left between them. This CDR3 comprises 15 residues. CDR1 SGHAT and CDR2 FQNNGV come from the germline V gene. Here the CDR3 reads CASSDLRQLPYEQYF. The CDR3 DNA is TGTGCCAGCAGCGACCTAAGACAGCTACCCTACGAGCAGTACTTC.

The rearrangement links TRBV29-1 to TRBJ2-5; 10 bases fit TRBD2. Per germline, CDR1 SQVTM and CDR2 ANQGSEA. V dropped 4 bases and J dropped 7; count of bases not matched to a gene: 6. This CDR3 is built from 13 residues. CDR3 in amino acids: CSVVSGGAGTQYF. The DNA for the CDR3 is TGCAGCGTTGTAAGCGGGGGGGCGGGGACCCAGTACTTC.

This chain uses TRBV7-9 with TRBJ2-3, with D unresolved. Trimming removed 5 bases at V and 4 bases at J, with 13 bases between. CDR3 length: 14 amino acids. Germline V gene sequence: CDR1 SEHNR, CDR2 FQNEAQ (reference sequence). This CDR3 reads CASSQPSLADTQYF. In nucleotides, the CDR3 is TGTGCCAGCAGCCAACCTTCCTTGGCAGATACGCAGTATTTT.

The chain uses TRBV28 and TRBJ1-2; maybe TRBD1 (6 bases). Per germline, CDR1 MDHEN and CDR2 SYDVKM. V was cut by 3 bases and J by 8 bases, with 13 bases left in between. The CDR3 extends over 13 amino acids. The CDR3, as DNA: TGTGCCAGCAGTTTCAAGGGGGTACGGGGCTACACCTTC. Residues: CASSFKGVRGYTF.

The sample holds one count of this clone. This chain uses TRBV2 with TRBJ1-1, with D unresolved. CDR3 length: 14 residues. The V end was cut by 4 bases, the J end by 0 bases, with 9 bases between. In germline, CDR1 is SNHLY, CDR2 FYNNEI. The CDR3 reads CASSGEYMNTEAFF. Written as DNA, the CDR3 is TGTGCCAGCAGTGGAGAGTACATGAACACTGAAGCTTTCTTT. Complete variable domain (other parts from reference TRBV2 and TRBJ1-1): EPEVTQTPSHQVTQMGQEVILRCVPISNHLYFYWYRQILGQKVEFLVSFYNNEISEKSEIFDDQFSVERPDGSNFTLKIRSTKLEDSAMYFCASSGEYMNTEAFFGQGTRLTVV.

This chain uses TRBV2 with TRBJ2-2; the D gene is possibly TRBD2 (7 bases). Germline V lookup: CDR1 SNHLY, CDR2 FYNNEI. Trimming cost V 4 bases and J 3 bases, with 18 bases left between them. This CDR3 region has 17 residues. Written as DNA, the CDR3 is TGTGCCAGCAGTGCTCGACGGGGGGCTCTAGACACCGGGGAGCTGTTTTTT. Its translation: CASSARRGALDTGELFF.

The chain couples TRBV7-2 to TRBJ1-2; a possible D gene is TRBD1 (5 bases). Trimming pared 11 bases from V and 6 bases from J, leaving 22 bases between. This CDR3 contains 14 residues. Germline V CDR1 and CDR2: SGHTA, FQGNSA. The CDR3 DNA reads as TGTGCCCGCCGGGGGAACAGGCTTCTGAATGGCTACACCTTC. Amino acid sequence: CARRGNRLLNGYTF.

This rearrangement joins TRBV7-9 to TRBJ2-5; D gene uncertain. The CDR3 runs 13 residues. Germline loops: CDR1 SEHNR, CDR2 FQNEAQ (reference sequence). Trimming took 5 bases from V and 5 from J, leaving 12 bases between them. The CDR3 is CASSPSGGETQYF. The CDR3 DNA follows: TGTGCCAGCAGCCCTTCGGGTGGGGAGACCCAGTACTTC.

The chain employs TRBV5-4 and TRBJ1-2; 7 bases line up with TRBD1. CDR3 length: 15 amino acids. V shed 3 bases and J 6 bases; nucleotides not matched to a gene: 11. Germline V CDR1 and CDR2: SGHNT, YYREEE (reference sequence). CDR3 residues: CASSSYTDRADGYTF. The CDR3 DNA reads TGTGCCAGCAGCTCATACACCGACAGGGCGGATGGCTACACCTTC.

The CDR3 protein is CASWEGAWAFF. The CDR3 DNA sequence: TGTGCCTCCTGGGAGGGGGCGTGGGCTTTCTTT. The V and J genes are TRBV30 and TRBJ1-1; 7 bases line up with TRBD1. The CDR3 is made up of 11 amino acids. Germline CDR1 reads GTSNPN; CDR2 reads SVGIG (reference sequence). Germline trimming cut 7 bases from V and 11 bases from J; bases unmatched to any gene: 10.

The chain couples TRBV2 to TRBJ2-5; D ambiguous. Trimming took 6 bases from V and 5 from J, leaving 16 bases between them. There are 14 residues in the CDR3. In germline, CDR1 is SNHLY, CDR2 FYNNEI. The DNA for the CDR3 is TGTGCCAGCAGCGACCCGCTGATCAGGGAGACCCAGTACTTC. This gives the protein CASSDPLIRETQYF.

CDR3 sequence: CASSIGAVNTEAFF. In nucleotides, the CDR3 is TGTGCCAGTAGTATAGGGGCAGTGAACACTGAAGCTTTCTTT. The genes are TRBV19 and TRBJ1-1; D uncertain. Germline V gene lookup returns CDR1 LNHDA and CDR2 SQIVND (reference sequence). There are 14 residues in the CDR3. V lost 1 base and J 0 bases, leaving 6 bases between the germline ends.

The CDR3 is CASSWGEQGETEAFF. CDR3 nucleotides: TGCGCCAGCAGCTGGGGAGAACAGGGAGAAACTGAAGCTTTCTTT. V and J are TRBV5-1 and TRBJ1-1, with D possibly matching TRBD1 (6 bases). This CDR3 region has 15 residues. V lost 3 bases and J 5 bases, leaving 17 bases between the germline ends. Per the germline V gene, CDR1 is SGHRS and CDR2 is YFSETQ.

This sequence joins TRBV2 and TRBJ2-7; 7 bases agree with TRBD1. The germline V gene encodes CDR1 SNHLY and CDR2 FYNNEI. The CDR3 sequence is 12 residues long. V trimming: 6 bases; J trimming: 6 bases; junction bases outside the gene matches: 5. The CDR3 region has the DNA TGTGCCAGCAGCCCTACAGGGGTCGAGCAGTACTTC. Its translation is CASSPTGVEQYF. The whole variable domain, filled in from reference TRBV2 and TRBJ2-7, reads EPEVTQTPSHQVTQMGQEVILRCVPISNHLYFYWYRQILGQKVEFLVSFYNNEISEKSEIFDDQFSVERPDGSNFTLKIRSTKLEDSAMYFCASSPTGVEQYFGPGTRLTVT.